The sequence of this TCR beta chain was determined in a study of post-analysis software for immune sequencing data. Overall study context: Disease trajectories encompassed relapsing-remitting, secondary progressive and progressive-relapsing multiple sclerosis. Broader study findings: There was significantly lower normalized Chao1 diversity in multiple sclerosis patients than in controls. A handful of TRBV segments occurring more often in patients than controls included TRBV5-6, TRBV5-1 and TRBV20-1.

Germline values: CDR1 LGHNA, CDR2 YSLEER. V gave up 0 bases and J gave up 7 bases, with 12 bases separating them. The CDR3 spans 14 residues. Comment on this clonotype: Its matching antigen is unknown.

Sequencing libraries made from TCR beta cDNA carried unique molecular identifiers. TCRdb independently ran MiXCR on the PCR reads; one entry per CDR3 protein. This sample yields hundreds of thousands of distinct CDR3 sequences, of which approximately 60% are seen a single time; 10% to 12% belongs to the top ten. The chain carries TRBV4-3 and TRBJ1-2, with D tentatively TRBD1 (6 bases). This TCR came from a girl aged 2 to 10 with multiple sclerosis. Sequenced material: blood. The CDR3 DNA reads TGCGCCAGCAGCCAAGATTATCGGGGGGCTGGCTACACCTTC. This translates into CASSQDYRGAGYTF.